The 27 T cell receptor beta chains given below trace back to one sample, sequenced in a study of post-analysis software for immune sequencing data. Researchers reported that TCR beta cDNA libraries carried unique molecular identifiers. Each CDR3 protein gets one entry after TCRdb re-called the PCR reads with MiXCR. The sample has roughly 600,000 distinct CDR3 sequences, 44% seen once. These receptors have no identified antigens. Study findings and constraints: There were five or six TRBV segments more frequent in patients than controls, and TRBV5-6, TRBV5-1 and TRBV20-1 were among them.

Source material: blood. The receptors were gathered from a girl aged 5 to 17 with multiple sclerosis.

This clonotype came up a few times. The chain combines TRBV5-1 with TRBJ2-7; D ambiguous. V was cut by 4 bases and J by 5 bases, with 16 bases left in between. Germline values: CDR1 SGHRS, CDR2 YFSETQ. The CDR3 length is 14 residues. As DNA, the CDR3 is TGCGCCAGCAGCCCCCCGGCCCCACGGAACGAGCAGTACTTC. Translating it yields CASSPPAPRNEQYF.

As regards this clonotype: Germline is not matched at one junction end, which may reflect a read error. The gene calls are TRBV18 and TRBJ2-7, with D tentatively TRBD2 (7 bases). Looked up from germline, CDR1 is KGHSH and CDR2 is LQKENI. This CDR3 has 14 residues. CDR3 protein: CAGSPEGGGHEQYF. Written as DNA, the CDR3 is TGTGCCGGCTCACCTGAGGGGGGGGGCCACGAGCAGTACTTC.

This clonotype was observed many times. The chain couples TRBV7-2 to TRBJ1-2; D may be TRBD1 (6 bases). Germline V lookup: CDR1 SGHTA, CDR2 FQGNSA. V lost 0 bases to trimming and J lost 4 bases, with 6 bases between them. CDR3 length: 13 residues. CDR3 residues: CASSLAGGYGYTF. In DNA, the CDR3 is TGTGCCAGCAGCTTAGCAGGGGGCTATGGCTACACCTTC.

This clonotype appeared a few times. The chain combines TRBV24-1 with TRBJ2-1; the D gene could be TRBD1 or TRBD2 (5 bases each). The CDR3 has 17 amino acids. V lost 4 bases to trimming and J lost 1 base, with 16 bases between them. CDR1 is KGHDR, CDR2 SFDVKD, per germline. Written as DNA, the CDR3 is TGTGCCACCAGTGACTCGGGACGAGATGGGTCCTACAATGAGCAGTTCTTC. It yields the protein CATSDSGRDGSYNEQFF.

This clonotype has more than one count but fewer than ten. DNA for the CDR3: TGTGCCAGCAGCTTTCAGGGATCCAGCTCCTACGAGCAGTACTTC. It specifies CASSFQGSSSYEQYF. The V call is TRBV5-4, the J call TRBJ2-7, with a possible D match to TRBD1 (5 bases). The germline CDR1 and CDR2 sequences are SGHNT and YYREEE (reference sequence). This CDR3 is built from 15 residues. V shed 2 bases and J shed 0 bases, with 12 bases lying between them.

The CDR3 spells CASSQAMNTEAFF. The CDR3 bases are TGCGCCAGCAGCCAAGCGATGAACACTGAAGCTTTCTTT. The V gene is TRBV4-1, the J gene TRBJ1-1; unclear D gene. The V gene's germline CDR1 is MGHRA and CDR2 YSYEKL. The CDR3 spans 13 residues. The germline V and J ends were trimmed by 1 base and 0 bases, with 3 bases remaining between them.

The table lists this clonotype with a few counts. The rearrangement joins TRBV5-1 to TRBJ2-5; D is possibly TRBD2 (5 bases). The V gene lost 4 bases and the J gene lost 2 bases, with 12 bases spanning the gap. Germline V gene data show CDR1 as SGHRS and CDR2 as YFSETQ. The length of the CDR3 is 14 residues. The DNA for the CDR3 is TGCGCCAGCAGCACGGTTCCGGGACAAGAGACCCAGTACTTC. Its protein product is CASSTVPGQETQYF.

The chain employs TRBV7-9 and TRBJ2-7; no clear D gene. CDR1 is SEHNR, CDR2 FQNEAQ, per germline (reference sequence). The CDR3 contains 14 residues. Trimming removed 4 bases at V and 2 bases at J, with 12 bases between. The CDR3 loop is CASSSPGSPYEQYF. The CDR3 DNA is TGTGCCAGCAGCTCCCCGGGCAGTCCCTACGAGCAGTACTTC.

The chain joins TRBV5-1 to TRBJ2-4, with a tentative D call TRBD2 (5 bases). Matching the DNA end better, TRBJ2-7 makes the J call doubtful. Per the germline V gene, CDR1 is SGHRS and CDR2 is YFSETQ. The CDR3 totals 16 residues. The CDR3 loop is CASSLAWSGGGLEQYF. In DNA, the CDR3 is TGCGCCAGCAGCTTGGCGTGGTCGGGTGGAGGCCTCGAGCAGTACTTC.

The rearrangement links TRBV10-3 to TRBJ2-7; D might be TRBD2 (5 bases). This CDR3 has 13 amino acids. Trimming pared 11 bases from V and 0 bases from J, leaving 14 bases between. The germline V gene has CDR1 ENHRY and CDR2 SYGVKD. The CDR3 sequence is CASQAELSYEQYF. In DNA form, the CDR3 reads TGTGCCTCCCAAGCGGAGCTCTCCTACGAGCAGTACTTC.

This clonotype was seen more than once but under ten times. The chain couples TRBV5-1 to TRBJ2-7; TRBD1 is a possible D gene (6 bases). Trimming took 4 bases from V and 3 from J, leaving 14 bases between them. This CDR3 region has 14 residues. Looked up from germline, CDR1 is SGHRS and CDR2 is YFSETQ. The CDR3 is CASSEAGTIYEQYF. CDR3 coding DNA: TGCGCCAGCAGCGAGGCCGGGACAATCTACGAGCAGTACTTC.

Only a few counts were recorded for this clonotype. Here the CDR3 reads CSVEAGNSYNEQFF. Here the CDR3 DNA reads TGCAGCGTTGAAGCAGGGAATTCCTACAATGAGCAGTTCTTC. The chain recombines TRBV29-1 with TRBJ2-1, with D perhaps TRBD1 (5 bases). CDR1 and CDR2 (germline): SQVTM, ANQGSEA. This CDR3 has 14 amino acids. The V end was cut by 1 base, the J end by 1 base, with 8 bases between.

The rearrangement joins TRBV9 to TRBJ2-1; D unresolved. This CDR3 is built from 18 residues. Germline loops: CDR1 SGDLS, CDR2 YYNGEE. The ends were cut back, 0 bases at V and 8 bases at J, with 24 bases in the middle. CDR3 sequence reads: CASSVALRTTSSPHEQFF. The DNA for the CDR3 is TGTGCCAGCAGCGTAGCTCTGCGTACGACGAGTAGTCCCCATGAGCAGTTCTTC.

The V gene is TRBV5-6, the J gene TRBJ2-5; D is undetermined. The end of the DNA fits TRBJ2-7 better, so the J call may be wrong. This CDR3 is 13 amino acids long. Germline-derived CDR1 and CDR2 are SGHDT and YYEEEE. CDR3 sequence: CASTGRATYEQYF. As DNA, the CDR3 is TGTGCCAGCACCGGCCGAGCCACCTACGAGCAGTACTTC.

This chain connects TRBV7-2 to TRBJ2-3; D is possibly TRBD1 or TRBD2 (5 bases each). The V gene's germline CDR1 is SGHTA and CDR2 FQGNSA. With 5 bases removed from V and 3 bases from J, the gap between germline ends came to 15 bases. This CDR3 has 15 amino acids. The CDR3 loop reads CASSPGTLETDTQYF. For the CDR3, the DNA is TGTGCCAGCAGCCCCGGGACCTTGGAAACAGATACGCAGTATTTT.

J is TRBJ2-3 and V is TRBV29-1, with D unresolved. CDR1 and CDR2 (germline): SQVTM, ANQGSEA. Trimming shortened V by 5 bases and J by 4 bases, and 7 bases separated the two germline ends. The CDR3 has 11 residues. CDR3 coding DNA: TGCAGCGTTAGGGTCGCAGATACGCAGTATTTT. It encodes CSVRVADTQYF.

This clonotype was recorded only once. The V gene is TRBV10-3, the J gene TRBJ1-2; weak D call: TRBD1 (5 bases). This CDR3 region has 13 residues. Germline CDR1 and CDR2: ENHRY and SYGVKD. V lost 3 bases, J lost 8 bases, and 13 bases lay in between. The CDR3 bases are TGTGCCATCAGTGATAGGGACGAAAGGGGCTACACCTTC. The encoded protein is CAISDRDERGYTF.

The chain recombines TRBV5-1 with TRBJ2-3, with D unresolved. Germline V gene sequence: CDR1 SGHRS, CDR2 YFSETQ. This CDR3 is 16 amino acids long. Trimming took off 1 base at V and 6 bases at J, with 18 bases between the two ends. This chain's CDR3 is CASSLPGVHVGDTQYF. For the CDR3, the DNA is TGCGCCAGCAGCTTGCCGGGCGTACACGTCGGGGATACGCAGTATTTT.

In its sample, this clonotype was seen once. This sequence joins TRBV7-2 and TRBJ2-4; D is undetermined. The CDR3 is made up of 12 amino acids. Germline lookup yields CDR1 SGHTA and CDR2 FQGNSA. Between the trimmed V and J ends, which lost 5 bases and 6 bases, there was a span of 8 bases. In nucleotides, the CDR3 is TGTGCCAGCAGCCCCGATTTAAACATTCAGTACTTC. This codes for CASSPDLNIQYF.

The gene calls are TRBV2 and TRBJ2-3; D might be TRBD1 (6 bases). V was shortened by 1 base and J by 5 bases, with 13 bases between the two germline ends. CDR1 SNHLY and CDR2 FYNNEI come from the germline V gene. The CDR3 consists of 15 residues. The chain's CDR3 is CASSEGAGAGDTQYF. Written as DNA, the CDR3 is TGTGCCAGCAGTGAAGGGGCAGGGGCGGGAGATACGCAGTATTTT.

This clonotype turned up a few times. The gene calls are TRBV6-1 and TRBJ2-6; TRBD1 might be the D (6 bases). The germline CDR1 and CDR2 sequences are MNHNS and SASEGT. The CDR3 has 13 residues. V was pared by 7 bases and J by 4 bases, with 8 bases between. The CDR3 here is CASNRDGANVLTF. The DNA of the CDR3 is TGTGCCAGCAACAGGGACGGGGCCAACGTCCTGACTTTC.

This clonotype came up a few times. The chain joins TRBV6-5 to TRBJ1-4; D gene unclear. Deletions cut 6 bases from V and 4 bases from J, with 12 bases between. The CDR3 extends over 14 amino acids. Germline-derived CDR1 and CDR2 are MNHEY and SVGAGI. The CDR3 DNA sequence: TGTGCCAGCAGATTTGCCACGGTTAATGAAAAACTGTTTTTT. As protein: CASRFATVNEKLFF.

CDR3 protein: CASRAWTGTYEQYF. For the CDR3, the DNA is TGTGCCAGCAGGGCCTGGACAGGAACCTACGAGCAGTACTTC. The chain joins TRBV6-1 to TRBJ2-7; TRBD1 matches 7 bases. Trimming took 6 bases from V and 2 from J; bases not matched to a gene: 7. CDR3 length: 14 amino acids. The germline CDR1 and CDR2 sequences are MNHNS and SASEGT.

This clonotype showed up just a few times. The gene calls are TRBV6-1 and TRBJ1-4; no reliable D call. This CDR3 is 13 amino acids long. The V gene lost 6 bases and the J gene lost 2 bases, with 7 bases spanning the gap. Germline V gene sequence: CDR1 MNHNS, CDR2 SASEGT. The CDR3 coding sequence is TGTGCCAGCAGGGACGGTACTAATGAAAAACTGTTTTTT. Translation: CASRDGTNEKLFF.

This chain uses TRBV4-1 with TRBJ2-6, with 9 bases that match TRBD1. V was pared by 4 bases and J by 4 bases, with 8 bases of the junction left unmatched. The germline CDR1 and CDR2 sequences are MGHRA and YSYEKL. The length of the CDR3 is 17 residues. The CDR3 is CASSPLTGGAGANVLTF. The CDR3 DNA sequence: TGCGCCAGCAGCCCCTTGACAGGGGGTGCCGGGGCCAACGTCCTGACTTTC.

Concerning this clonotype itself: One end of the junction varies from germline; a read error may be responsible. The chain employs TRBV5-5 and TRBJ1-1; 9 bases map to TRBD1. The CDR3 is 15 amino acids. Per the germline V gene, CDR1 is SGHKS and CDR2 is YYEKEE (reference sequence). The CDR3, as DNA: TGTGTCAGCAGCTTAGTGGGACAGGGGAACACTGAAGCTTTCTTT. Protein product: CVSSLVGQGNTEAFF.

This rearrangement joins TRBV29-1 to TRBJ1-2, with TRBD1 matching 8 bases. This CDR3 has 13 amino acids. V dropped 6 bases and J dropped 4; count of bases not matched to a gene: 7. The germline gives CDR1 SQVTM, CDR2 ANQGSEA. DNA for the CDR3: TGCAGCGTGGCAACAGGGGGGACCTATGGCTACACCTTC. It codes for CSVATGGTYGYTF.